A selection of T cell receptor beta chains follows, all from one sample in a study of T-cell memory formation after mild COVID-19. TCRdb called the 5' RACE reads again in MiXCR, with one record for every CDR3 protein. Among about 190,000 distinct CDR3 sequences listed, approximately 16% were seen once. Material: PBMCs or a T cell subset sorted from them (not recorded which). The source of these receptors is an adult woman who had mild COVID-19 (a few samples of this study predate the infection). Cell type and time point are not known. Both conserved end residues are part of each CDR3. D genes are given only for firm matches. The size field is filled for only some rows; it gives once, few, many or a size class.

abundance	d_gene	v_gene	j_gene	CDR3aa	CDR3nt
few	NA	TRBV5-1	TRBJ2-1	CASSLEIAGRVDEQFF	TGCGCCAGCAGCTTGGAAATAGCCGGGCGAGTTGATGAGCAGTTCTTC
many	TRBD1	TRBV7-9	TRBJ2-7	CASSRQGGYEQYF	TGTGCCAGCAGTCGACAGGGTGGGTACGAGCAGTACTTC
few	NA	TRBV10-3	TRBJ2-1	CAISGISAGEQFF	TGTGCCATCAGTGGAATTAGCGCGGGTGAGCAGTTCTTC
many	NA	TRBV7-2	TRBJ2-5	CASSLGPSGTQYF	TGTGCCAGCAGCTTAGGACCCTCGGGGACCCAGTACTTC
few	TRBD2	TRBV3-1	TRBJ2-7	CASSPTGLSTYEQYF	TGTGCCAGCAGCCCGACGGGACTATCGACCTACGAGCAGTACTTC
few	TRBD2	TRBV7-2	TRBJ2-7	CASRPDIAGFYEQYF	TGTGCCAGCAGGCCCGATATAGCGGGGTTCTACGAGCAGTACTTC
few	NA	TRBV5-6	TRBJ2-7	CASSLGTGRYEQYF	TGTGCCAGCAGCTTGGGCACAGGAAGATACGAGCAGTACTTC
few	NA	TRBV6-2/TRBV6-3	TRBJ1-5	CASSAGAGNQPQHF	TGTGCCAGCAGTGCAGGGGCAGGCAATCAGCCCCAGCATTTT
NA	TRBD1	TRBV7-9	TRBJ1-1	CASSLRGQGASEAFF	TGTGCCAGCAGCCTCCGTGGGCAGGGGGCCTCTGAAGCTTTCTTT
NA	NA	TRBV7-8	TRBJ2-7	CASSGSRQSYEQYF	TGTGCCAGCAGCGGTAGCCGGCAATCCTACGAGCAGTACTTC
NA	TRBD2	TRBV5-6	TRBJ2-1	CASSSPTSRENEQFF	TGTGCCAGCAGCTCACCGACTAGCCGGGAGAATGAGCAGTTCTTC
few	NA	TRBV4-2	TRBJ2-5	CASSQELGVRETQYF	TGTGCCAGCAGCCAGGAACTAGGGGTCCGGGAGACCCAGTACTTC
NA	TRBD2	TRBV12-3/TRBV12-4	TRBJ2-7	CASSYTGGRFGQYF	TGTGCCAGCAGTTATACGGGAGGGAGGTTTGGGCAGTACTTC
many	NA	TRBV5-1	TRBJ2-7	CASSPDGSYEQYF	TGCGCCAGCAGCCCAGACGGCTCCTACGAGCAGTACTTC
few	NA	TRBV12-3/TRBV12-4	TRBJ1-5	CASRKTGNSNQPQHF	TGTGCCAGCAGGAAGACAGGAAATAGCAATCAGCCCCAGCATTTT